The 20 T cell receptor beta chains below were found in one sample sequenced in a study of vaccination and CD4 T cells after COVID-19. With the Oncomine TCR Beta short-read assay, DNA from cultured CD4+ T cells was sequenced. TCRdb re-called the PCR reads with MiXCR, one entry per CDR3 protein. There are 7,000 to 10,000 distinct CDR3 sequences in the sample; about 56% occur only once, and roughly 22% lies in the top ten. What these receptors recognize is not known. Documented treatment: 10-day PBMC culture with coronavirus spike peptide pools or control peptides (ViraFEST assay). Sequenced sample: CD4+ T cells from blood, cultured in vitro. Receptors originate from a human donor who had recovered from COVID-19.

The chain has TRBV12-5 and TRBJ2-4; D is unresolved. The germline CDR1 and CDR2 sequences are LGHNT and FRNRAP. Trimming cost V 1 base and J 0 bases, with 4 bases left between them. The CDR3 loop spans 14 amino acids. CDR3 DNA sequence: TGTGCTAGTGGTTTGGGGCGAGCCAAAAACATTCAGTACTTC. Translated: CASGLGRAKNIQYF. Drawing the rest from reference TRBV12-5 and TRBJ2-4, the complete variable domain is DARVTQTPRHKVTEMGQEVTMRCQPILGHNTVFWYRQTMMQGLELLAYFRNRAPLDDSGMPKDRFSAEMPDATLATLKIQPSEPRDSAVYFCASGLGRAKNIQYFGAGTRLSVL.

The CDR3 DNA reads TGTGCCAGCAGTTTATTCCAGGGCACTGAAGCTTTCTTT. It is translated as CASSLFQGTEAFF. The chain combines TRBV12-3 or TRBV12-4 with TRBJ1-1, with a possible D match to TRBD1 (5 bases). The CDR3 spans 13 residues. V lost 2 bases, J lost 4 bases, and 8 bases lay in between.

A few counts support this clonotype. The chain carries TRBV7-2 and TRBJ1-5; D is undetermined. V gave up 1 base and J gave up 6 bases, with 10 bases separating them. CDR1 is SGHTA and CDR2 is FQGNSA in the germline V gene. The CDR3 contains 14 residues. The CDR3: CASSLGGGGQPQHF. Written as DNA, the CDR3 is TGTGCCAGCAGCTTAGGGGGAGGCGGTCAGCCCCAGCATTTT.

This clonotype was recorded a few times. The genes are TRBV7-8 and TRBJ1-2; D is possibly TRBD1 (5 bases). This CDR3 is 12 amino acids long. Germline CDR1 reads SGHVS; CDR2 reads FQNEAQ. V was clipped by 5 bases and J by 2 bases, with 6 bases between them. The CDR3 bases are TGTGCCAGCAGCCAGGGAAACTATGGCTACACCTTC. Its protein is CASSQGNYGYTF.

This clonotype was found a few times. V usage is TRBV20-1 and J usage is TRBJ2-3; 11 bases agree with TRBD2. Germline V lookup: CDR1 DFQATT, CDR2 SNEGSKA (reference sequence). CDR3 size: 14 residues. V gave up 6 bases and J gave up 2 bases; unmatched junction bases: 4. CDR3 amino acids: CSAKTSGNTDTQYF. CDR3 nucleotide sequence: TGCAGTGCAAAGACTAGCGGGAACACAGATACGCAGTATTTT.

The chain employs TRBV2 and TRBJ1-2; D possibly corresponds to TRBD1 (6 bases). Germline values: CDR1 SNHLY, CDR2 FYNNEI. V gave up 6 bases and J gave up 7 bases, with 18 bases separating them. This CDR3 is built from 14 residues. CDR3: CASREQGSQVGYTF. The CDR3 nucleotides are TGTGCCAGCAGGGAACAGGGTAGCCAGGTTGGCTACACCTTC.

V and J are TRBV30 and TRBJ2-7; the D is unclear. From germline, CDR1 is GTSNPN and CDR2 SVGIG (reference sequence). The V end was cut by 2 bases, the J end by 6 bases, with 14 bases between. The CDR3 length is 13 residues. CDR3 protein: CAWSYFVGSEQYF. CDR3 sequence (DNA): TGTGCCTGGAGTTATTTTGTGGGCTCCGAGCAGTACTTC.

The chain employs TRBV7-2 and TRBJ2-3, with 13 bases lining up with TRBD2. Germline V gives CDR1 SGHTA, CDR2 FQGNSA. This CDR3 is 17 amino acids long. The junction had 6 bases not matched to a gene; V was cut back by 3 bases and J by 3 bases. CDR3 in DNA: TGTGCCAGCAGCTTGGCCGGGACTAGCGGGATTACAGATACGCAGTATTTT. It encodes CASSLAGTSGITDTQYF.

The chain carries TRBV19 and TRBJ1-2, with D perhaps matching TRBD1 (5 bases). Germline loops: CDR1 LNHDA, CDR2 SQIVND (reference sequence). Trimming left V 2 bases short and J 4 bases short, with 20 bases between. The CDR3 is 17 amino acids. The CDR3 nucleotides read TGTGCCAGTAGTATATCGGGTTCTGGGACTAAAGTCTATGGCTACACCTTC. It is translated as CASSISGSGTKVYGYTF. The full variable domain, with the rest looked up from reference TRBV19 and TRBJ1-2, is DGGITQSPKYLFRKEGQNVTLSCEQNLNHDAMYWYRQDPGQGLRLIYYSQIVNDFQKGDIAEGYSVSREKKESFPLTVTSAQKNPTAFYLCASSISGSGTKVYGYTFGSGTRLTVV.

J is TRBJ1-1 and V is TRBV19; perhaps TRBD1 as D (6 bases). Trimming removed 7 bases from V and 9 bases from J, with 21 bases in between. The CDR3 totals 14 residues. CDR1 and CDR2 from the germline V gene are LNHDA and SQIVND (reference sequence). The CDR3 sequence: CASISTMGTGKAFF. In DNA form, the CDR3 reads TGTGCCAGTATCAGCACAATGGGAACAGGGAAAGCTTTCTTT.

V is TRBV7-2 and J is TRBJ1-4, with 8 nucleotides matching TRBD1. This CDR3 spans 14 amino acids. J gave up 4 bases and V 6 bases, and 4 bases lay outside the gene matches. Germline V gene lookup returns CDR1 SGHTA and CDR2 FQGNSA. CDR3 nucleotides: TGTGCCAGCAGAATGACAGGGGTTAATGAAAAACTGTTTTTT. This codes for CASRMTGVNEKLFF.

The chain has TRBV20-1 and TRBJ2-7; 9 bases align to TRBD2. V trimming: 1 base; J trimming: 3 bases; junction bases outside the gene matches: 10. The CDR3 sequence is 16 residues long. Germline V gene lookup returns CDR1 DFQATT and CDR2 SNEGSKA (reference sequence). For the CDR3, the DNA is TGCAGTGCTAGAGCCGCGACTAGCGGCCTATTCTACGAGCAGTACTTC. Its protein product is CSARAATSGLFYEQYF.

V usage is TRBV2 and J usage is TRBJ1-5; D gene unclear. Germline V lookup: CDR1 SNHLY, CDR2 FYNNEI. The length of the CDR3 is 12 residues. V lost 7 bases and J 6 bases, leaving 10 bases between the germline ends. Here the CDR3 DNA reads TGTGCCAGCACCCTCGGGCCTCAGCCCCAGCATTTT. Its protein is CASTLGPQPQHF.

This clonotype has only a few counts. The chain combines TRBV20-1 with TRBJ1-2; perhaps TRBD1 as D (6 bases). Germline V gene lookup returns CDR1 DFQATT and CDR2 SNEGSKA (reference sequence). The CDR3 extends over 11 amino acids. With 6 bases removed from V and 8 bases from J, the gap between germline ends came to 13 bases. CDR3 sequence reads: CSATYREGYTF. Written as DNA, the CDR3 is TGCAGTGCCACTTACAGGGAAGGCTACACCTTC.

DNA of the CDR3: TGCGCCAGCAGCCAACCCTACACTGAAGCTTTCTTT. This gives the protein CASSQPYTEAFF. The gene calls are TRBV5-1 and TRBJ1-1; D not certain. V lost 4 bases, J lost 3 bases, and 7 bases lay in between. Germline loops: CDR1 SGHRS, CDR2 YFSETQ. This CDR3 spans 12 amino acids.

The chain recombines TRBV11-2 with TRBJ2-3, with D uncertain. V was clipped by 5 bases and J by 0 bases, with 12 bases between them. The CDR3 is made up of 15 amino acids. In germline, CDR1 is SGHAT, CDR2 FQNNGV. CDR3 protein: CASSQYTVSTDTQYF. DNA for the CDR3: TGTGCCAGCAGCCAATACACTGTAAGCACAGATACGCAGTATTTT.

This clonotype is labeled as hyperexpanded (1% or more). DNA for the CDR3: TGCAGTGCTCTAAGGTATGGACCGGGACAGGGGATGGAGAACACTGAAGCTTTCTTT. Amino acids: CSALRYGPGQGMENTEAFF. The chain links TRBV20-1 to TRBJ1-1; TRBD1 aligns across 10 bases. Per germline, CDR1 DFQATT and CDR2 SNEGSKA (reference sequence). The CDR3 contains 19 residues. Trimming removed 5 bases from V and 1 base from J; junction bases left unmatched: 19.

J is TRBJ1-2 and V is TRBV27; weak D call: TRBD1 (6 bases). Trimming stripped 11 bases from V and 5 bases from J, with 18 bases between. The CDR3 is 13 amino acids. Germline-derived CDR1 and CDR2 are MNHEY and SMNVEV (reference sequence). CDR3 region: CAPEGRGSYGYTF. The CDR3 DNA sequence: TGTGCCCCGGAGGGCAGGGGTTCTTATGGCTACACCTTC.

The chain joins TRBV7-2 to TRBJ2-4; 8 nucleotides align to TRBD1. Germline assignment: CDR1 SGHTA and CDR2 FQGNSA. This CDR3 has 13 residues. V was clipped by 5 bases and J by 6 bases; unmatched bases: 3. The chain's CDR3 is CASSRQGRNIQYF. The CDR3 DNA reads TGTGCCAGCAGCCGACAGGGGAGAAACATTCAGTACTTC.

The rearrangement links TRBV7-2 to TRBJ1-1, with D unclear. Per the germline V gene, CDR1 is SGHTA and CDR2 is FQGNSA. V was clipped by 2 bases and J by 6 bases, with 10 bases between them. This CDR3 has 13 amino acids. CDR3: CASSLRESAEAFF. In DNA, the CDR3 is TGTGCCAGCAGCTTAAGGGAATCCGCTGAAGCTTTCTTT.